This TCR beta chain appears in the sequencing data of a study of T cells in Graves' hyperthyroidism and ophthalmopathy. In the study overall: Peripheral blood was obtained at initial diagnosis, preceding any treatment.

Amplified regions were TCR beta CDR3 sequences from RNA transcripts. The TCR CDR3 first-round RT-PCR relied on the HTBI primer set. MiXCR was run by TCRdb on the multiplex PCR reads, yielding one entry per CDR3 protein. The sample contains about 400,000 distinct CDR3 sequences, approximately 15% of which appear only once. CDR3 size: 16 residues. Germline V gene lookup returns CDR1 SGDLS and CDR2 YYNGEE. The germline V and J ends were trimmed by 3 bases and 2 bases, with 17 bases remaining between them. This clonotype came up many times. Graves' hyperthyroidism qualified as stable when ophthalmopathy did not progress within 18 months. Recently diagnosed hyperthyroidism of less than 2 months' duration affected patients aged 18 to 65. Thyroid ultrasound, orbital computed tomography, clinical symptoms, and serum thyroxine and TRAb underpinned diagnoses.

The chain combines TRBV9 with TRBJ1-1; no definite D call. Specimen: blood. This clonotype was sampled from a woman in her late teens or twenties with Graves' hyperthyroidism. In nucleotides, the CDR3 is TGTGCCAGCAGCGAGAGTCAGGATGTGGTAAACACTGAAGCTTTCTTT. Its translation: CASSESQDVVNTEAFF.